One and the same sample provided the 3 T cell receptor beta chains below, sequenced in a study of Ad26.COV2.S vaccination and SARS-CoV-2 variants. The assay was immunoSEQ multiplex PCR, and TCRdb's table has in-frame clones only and misses some. The table lists roughly 500,000 clones, around 88% of them singletons. Treatment in this sample: roughly 19 received Ad26.COV2.S at low or high dose, single or two shots; about 5 received placebo; per-sample allocation not given. The investigators took samples on day 63 after the first vaccine or placebo injection. The material was peripheral blood, obtained in a trial of Ad26.COV2.S vaccine versus placebo. The receptors derive from a person between 18 and 60 years old who received the Ad26.COV2.S COVID-19 vaccine or a placebo.

The chain links TRBV7-2 to TRBJ2-1, with D perhaps TRBD2 (5 bases). Germline CDR1 is SGHTA and CDR2 is FQGNSA. V gave up 1 base and J gave up 0 bases, with 16 bases separating them. The CDR3 has 18 residues. The CDR3 nucleotides are TGTGCCAGCAGCTTAGTTATCCGGGGAAGTAGCTCCTACAATGAGCAGTTCTTC. As protein: CASSLVIRGSSSYNEQFF.

The chain joins TRBV28 to TRBJ1-5; D gene ambiguous. V lost 0 bases, J lost 7 bases, and 4 bases lay in between. Germline values: CDR1 MDHEN, CDR2 SYDVKM. This CDR3 comprises 12 residues. The CDR3 here is CASSLWPQPQHF. DNA for the CDR3: TGTGCCAGCAGTTTATGGCCGCAGCCCCAGCATTTT.

The chain recombines TRBV28 with TRBJ1-1; 8 bases map to TRBD1. CDR3 size: 14 residues. The germline gives CDR1 MDHEN, CDR2 SYDVKM. V was pared by 5 bases and J by 7 bases, with 9 bases of the junction left unmatched. CDR3 DNA sequence: TGTGCCAGCAGTCCCGGGACAGGCACCCGTGAAGCTTTCTTT. Translated: CASSPGTGTREAFF.